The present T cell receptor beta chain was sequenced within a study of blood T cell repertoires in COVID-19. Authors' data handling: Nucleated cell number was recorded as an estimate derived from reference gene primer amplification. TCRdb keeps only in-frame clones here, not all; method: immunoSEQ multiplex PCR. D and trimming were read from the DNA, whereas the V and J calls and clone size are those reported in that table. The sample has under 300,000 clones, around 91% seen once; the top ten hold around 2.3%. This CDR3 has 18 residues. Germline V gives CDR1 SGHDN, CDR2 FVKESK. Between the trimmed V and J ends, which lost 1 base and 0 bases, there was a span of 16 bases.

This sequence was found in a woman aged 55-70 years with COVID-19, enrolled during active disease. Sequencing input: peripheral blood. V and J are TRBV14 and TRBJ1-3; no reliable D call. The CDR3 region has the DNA TGTGCCAGCAGCCAAGGGCCGCGCGGGGTCCACTCTGGAAACACCATATATTTT. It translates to CASSQGPRGVHSGNTIYF. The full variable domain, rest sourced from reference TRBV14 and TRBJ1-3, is EAGVTQFPSHSVIEKGQTVTLRCDPISGHDNLYWYRRVMGKEIKFLLHFVKESKQDESGMPNNRFLAERTGGTYSTLKVQPAELEDSGVYFCASSQGPRGVHSGNTIYFGEGSWLTVV.